The clone carrying this T cell receptor beta chain was counted between two and nine times. Its matching antigen is unknown. The data stem from a study of long-term antiretroviral therapy in people with HIV. General study findings and limits: Researchers lacked any data on ART adherence, viral resistance or therapy changes.

At survey level, the immunoSEQ assay was run in its v3.0 version. Sequencing was performed with immunoSEQ multiplex PCR; in TCRdb, only in-frame clones are kept and a portion is missing. The profile shows about 16,000 clones, around three quarters of them singletons. This TCR was sampled from a woman between 50 and 59 years old with HIV. Sequencing used unsorted PBMCs, obtained 1.5 years before starting antiretroviral therapy.

The CDR3 DNA reads TGTGCCAGCAGCTTCTCGCCCCCCAGTTCACCCCTCCACTTT. It specifies CASSFSPPSSPLHF. The chain combines TRBV11-2 with TRBJ1-6; the D is unclear. CDR1 and CDR2 (germline): SGHAT, FQNNGV. The V gene lost 3 bases and the J gene lost 9 bases, with 12 bases spanning the gap. The CDR3 totals 14 residues.